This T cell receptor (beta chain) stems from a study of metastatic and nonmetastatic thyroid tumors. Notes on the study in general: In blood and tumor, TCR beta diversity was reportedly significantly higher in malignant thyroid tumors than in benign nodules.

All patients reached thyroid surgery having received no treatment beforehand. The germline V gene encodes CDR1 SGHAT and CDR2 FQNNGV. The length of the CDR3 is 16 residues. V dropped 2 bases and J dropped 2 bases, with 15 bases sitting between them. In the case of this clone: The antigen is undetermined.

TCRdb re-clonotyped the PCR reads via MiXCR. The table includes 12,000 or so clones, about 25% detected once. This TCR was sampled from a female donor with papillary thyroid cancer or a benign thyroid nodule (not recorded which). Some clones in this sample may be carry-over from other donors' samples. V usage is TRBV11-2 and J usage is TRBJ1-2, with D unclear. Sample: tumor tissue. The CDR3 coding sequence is TGTGCCAGCAGCTTAAATACGGCGGTCGCGAACTATGGCTACACCTTC. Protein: CASSLNTAVANYGYTF.